This T cell receptor beta chain was captured in a study of blood T cell repertoires in COVID-19. The overall study: T cells, B-cell-depleted T cells, or PBMCs supplied cDNA or gDNA.

This CDR3 is 15 amino acids long. Trimming stripped 8 bases from V and 2 bases from J, with 16 bases between. From germline, CDR1 is MNHEY and CDR2 SVGAGI. Generated by immunoSEQ multiplex PCR, the TCRdb table keeps only in-frame clones and is missing some. This sample has some 75,000 clones, with 80% to 95% found just once. The sample taken for sequencing was peripheral blood. J is TRBJ1-5 and V is TRBV6-5, with unresolved D. The receptor was derived from a human donor in a cohort sampled during active COVID-19. The CDR3 DNA reads as TGTGCCAGCCAGACGGGTCTGGGAGGCAATCAGCCCCAGCATTTT. It yields the protein CASQTGLGGNQPQHF.